Shown below are 9 T cell receptor beta chains from a single sample sequenced in a study of T cells in Graves' hyperthyroidism and ophthalmopathy. From RNA transcripts, TCR beta CDR3 regions were amplified. Primed by the HTBI set, a first-round RT-PCR was run on the TCR CDR3. TCRdb independently ran MiXCR on the multiplex PCR reads; one entry per CDR3 protein. The repertoire has around 250,000 distinct CDR3 sequences, about 24% of them found once; the top ten carry roughly 40%. The sample comprised blood. The receptor set was obtained from a woman aged 40 to 49 with Graves' ophthalmopathy.

In this sample, this clonotype turned up a few times. The chain recombines TRBV6-1 with TRBJ1-1; 7 bases line up with TRBD1. The V gene end was trimmed by 4 bases and the J gene end by 5 bases; junction bases not matched to a gene: 10. Germline loops: CDR1 MNHNS, CDR2 SASEGT. The CDR3 runs 15 residues. The CDR3 loop reads CASSARGLGGTEAFF. The CDR3, as DNA: TGTGCCAGCAGTGCTAGGGGGCTAGGTGGGACTGAAGCTTTCTTT.

V usage is TRBV5-1 and J usage is TRBJ2-7, with D possibly TRBD1 on 6 matching bases. V lost 8 bases to trimming and J lost 3 bases, with 21 bases between them. Germline V gene sequence: CDR1 SGHRS, CDR2 YFSETQ. CDR3 length equals 15 residues. CDR3 coding DNA: TGCGCCAGGGGGCAACTCCAACAGGGCAACTACGAGCAGTACTTC. Its protein is CARGQLQQGNYEQYF.

The V and J genes are TRBV12-3 or TRBV12-4 and TRBJ1-4; D unclear. The CDR3 runs 15 residues. V was clipped by 5 bases and J by 8 bases, with 18 bases between them. CDR3 nucleotides: TGTGCCAGCAGTGCCCCAGACACAGTGGGAGAAAAACTGTTTTTT. It specifies CASSAPDTVGEKLFF.

Written as DNA, the CDR3 is TGTGCCACCAGCAGAGACCAACAGGGGGAAGCTTTCTTT. Translation gives CATSRDQQGEAFF. This chain uses TRBV15 with TRBJ1-1; 7 bases agree with TRBD1. CDR3 length: 13 residues. Per the germline V gene, CDR1 is LNHNV and CDR2 is YYDKDF (reference sequence). The V segment lost 0 bases and the J segment 8 bases; nucleotides outside the gene matches: 3.

This clonotype was counted at least ten times. The chain joins TRBV6-5 to TRBJ2-2, with TRBD2 as a possible D gene (6 bases). This CDR3 has 17 amino acids. Germline V gene lookup returns CDR1 MNHEY and CDR2 SVGAGI. Between the trimmed V and J ends, which lost 0 bases and 4 bases, there was a span of 15 bases. The CDR3 DNA sequence: TGTGCCAGCAGTTACTCTTCCGGGAGACTGATCACCGGGGAGCTGTTTTTT. Protein: CASSYSSGRLITGELFF.

Only a few counts were recorded for this clonotype. The chain links TRBV29-1 to TRBJ2-5; 8 positions match TRBD2. V shed 0 bases, J shed 5 bases, and the junction held 5 bases outside the gene matches. There are 14 residues in the CDR3. Germline loops: CDR1 SQVTM, CDR2 ANQGSEA. The CDR3 sequence is CSVEDMASGETQYF. DNA for the CDR3: TGCAGCGTTGAAGATATGGCTAGCGGGGAGACCCAGTACTTC.

The genes are TRBV5-5 and TRBJ2-5; tentative D call: TRBD1 (5 bases). The CDR3 loop spans 14 amino acids. Trimming left V 4 bases short and J 4 bases short, with 14 bases between. Germline CDR1 reads SGHKS; CDR2 reads YYEKEE (reference sequence). CDR3 sequence: CASSTDGRAETQYF. CDR3 sequence (DNA): TGTGCCAGCAGCACGGACGGCAGGGCAGAGACCCAGTACTTC. Full variable domain (rest looked up from reference TRBV5-5 and TRBJ2-5): DAGVTQSPTHLIKTRGQQVTLRCSPISGHKSVSWYQQVLGQGPQFIFQYYEKEERGRGNFPDRFSARQFPNYSSELNVNALLLGDSALYLCASSTDGRAETQYFGPGTRLLVL.

This clonotype was counted at least ten times. The chain recombines TRBV20-1 with TRBJ2-7; no clear D gene. This CDR3 has 15 residues. V was trimmed by 3 bases and J by 2 bases, leaving 17 bases between them. Germline assignment: CDR1 DFQATT and CDR2 SNEGSKA (reference sequence). In nucleotides, the CDR3 is TGCAGTGCTAGGAATAGGCTTAGCCCGACCTACGAGCAGTACTTC. It encodes CSARNRLSPTYEQYF.

The CDR3 spells CASSFSGVGYGYTF. CDR3 nucleotide sequence: TGTGCCAGCAGTTTTTCAGGGGTCGGCTATGGCTACACCTTC. The rearrangement links TRBV12-3 or TRBV12-4 to TRBJ1-2; a weak D match, TRBD1 (6 bases). The CDR3 totals 14 residues. Trimming pared 3 bases from V and 4 bases from J, leaving 12 bases between.